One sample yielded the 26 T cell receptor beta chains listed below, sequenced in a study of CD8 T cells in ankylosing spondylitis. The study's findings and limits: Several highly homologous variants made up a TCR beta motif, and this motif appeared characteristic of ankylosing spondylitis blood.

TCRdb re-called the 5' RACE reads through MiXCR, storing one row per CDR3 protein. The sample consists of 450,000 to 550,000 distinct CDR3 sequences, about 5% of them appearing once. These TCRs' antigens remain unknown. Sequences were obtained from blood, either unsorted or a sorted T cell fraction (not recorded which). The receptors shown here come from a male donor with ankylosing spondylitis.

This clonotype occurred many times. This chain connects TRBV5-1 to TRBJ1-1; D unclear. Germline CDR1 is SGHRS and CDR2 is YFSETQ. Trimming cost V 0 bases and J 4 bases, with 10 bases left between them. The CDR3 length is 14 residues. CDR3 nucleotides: TGCGCCAGCAGCTTGGAAGGGTCAGGCACTGAAGCTTTCTTT. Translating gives CASSLEGSGTEAFF.

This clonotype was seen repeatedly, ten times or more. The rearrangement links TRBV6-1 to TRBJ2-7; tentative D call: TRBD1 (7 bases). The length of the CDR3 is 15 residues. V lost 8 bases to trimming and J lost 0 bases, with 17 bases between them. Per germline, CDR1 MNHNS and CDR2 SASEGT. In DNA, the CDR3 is TGTGCCAGCGGCTTGGGCGGGGACAGCTCCTACGAGCAGTACTTC. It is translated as CASGLGGDSSYEQYF.

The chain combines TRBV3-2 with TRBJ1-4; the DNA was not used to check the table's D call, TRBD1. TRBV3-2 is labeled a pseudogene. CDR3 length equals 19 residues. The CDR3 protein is CASSLQARQAPILNEKLFF. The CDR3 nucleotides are TGTGCCAGCAGTTTGCAAGCTCGTCAGGCCCCGATTCTTAATGAAAAACTGTTTTTT.

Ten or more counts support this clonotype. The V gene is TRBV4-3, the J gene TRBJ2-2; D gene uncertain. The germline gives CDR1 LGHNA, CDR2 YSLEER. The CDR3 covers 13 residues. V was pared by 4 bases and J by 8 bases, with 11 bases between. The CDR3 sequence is CASSLTISGELFF. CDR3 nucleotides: TGCGCCAGCAGCCTAACCATATCAGGGGAGCTGTTTTTT.

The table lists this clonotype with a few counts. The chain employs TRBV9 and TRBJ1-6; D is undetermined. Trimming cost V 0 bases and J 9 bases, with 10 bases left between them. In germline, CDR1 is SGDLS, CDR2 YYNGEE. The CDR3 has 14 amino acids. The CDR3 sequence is CASSVVLGVSPLHF. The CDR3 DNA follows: TGTGCCAGCAGCGTAGTTCTTGGGGTTTCACCCCTCCACTTT.

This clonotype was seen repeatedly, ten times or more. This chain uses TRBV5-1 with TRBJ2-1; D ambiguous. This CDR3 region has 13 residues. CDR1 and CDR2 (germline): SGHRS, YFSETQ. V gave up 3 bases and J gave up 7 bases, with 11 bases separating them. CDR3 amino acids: CASSWTLGNEQFF. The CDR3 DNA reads TGCGCCAGCAGCTGGACCTTGGGAAATGAGCAGTTCTTC.

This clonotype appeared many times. CDR3 sequence (DNA): TGTGCCAGCAGCCACCATATCGACGCCGGGAGCTCCTACGAGCAGTACTTC. It specifies CASSHHIDAGSSYEQYF. The V gene is TRBV4-2, the J gene TRBJ2-7; possibly TRBD2 for D (6 bases). The CDR3 sequence is 17 residues long. V lost 3 bases, J lost 0 bases, and 18 bases lay in between. Germline CDR1 and CDR2: LGHNA and YNFKEQ.

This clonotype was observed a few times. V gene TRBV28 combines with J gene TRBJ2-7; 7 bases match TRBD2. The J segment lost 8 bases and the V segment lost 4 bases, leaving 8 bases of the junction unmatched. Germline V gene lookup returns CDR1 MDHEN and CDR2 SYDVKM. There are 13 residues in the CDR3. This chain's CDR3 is CASSWGGIVKQYF. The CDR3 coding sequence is TGTGCCAGCAGTTGGGGGGGGATAGTCAAGCAGTACTTC.

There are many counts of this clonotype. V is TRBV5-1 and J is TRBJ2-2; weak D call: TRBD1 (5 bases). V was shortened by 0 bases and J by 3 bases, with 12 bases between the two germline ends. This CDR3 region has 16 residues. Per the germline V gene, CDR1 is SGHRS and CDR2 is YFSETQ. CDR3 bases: TGCGCCAGCAGCTTGGCCAGGGTAGTGGACACCGGGGAGCTGTTTTTT. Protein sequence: CASSLARVVDTGELFF.

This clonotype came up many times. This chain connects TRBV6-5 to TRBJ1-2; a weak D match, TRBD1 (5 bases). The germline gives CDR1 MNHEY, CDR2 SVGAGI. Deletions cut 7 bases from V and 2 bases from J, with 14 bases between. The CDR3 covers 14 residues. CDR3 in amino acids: CASTSGAGNYGYTF. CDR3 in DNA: TGTGCCAGCACTTCTGGGGCTGGGAACTATGGCTACACCTTC.

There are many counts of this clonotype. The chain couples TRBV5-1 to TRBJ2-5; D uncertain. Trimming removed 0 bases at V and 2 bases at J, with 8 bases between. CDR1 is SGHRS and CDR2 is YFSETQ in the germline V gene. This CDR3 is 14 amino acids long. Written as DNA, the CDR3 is TGCGCCAGCAGCTTGGGAATCGCTCAAGAGACCCAGTACTTC. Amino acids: CASSLGIAQETQYF.

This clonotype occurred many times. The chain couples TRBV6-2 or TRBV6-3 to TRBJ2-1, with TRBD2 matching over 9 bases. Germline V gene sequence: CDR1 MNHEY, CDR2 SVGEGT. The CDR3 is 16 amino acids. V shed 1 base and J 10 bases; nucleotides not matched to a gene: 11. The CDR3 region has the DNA TGTGCCAGCAGTTACTTCGCTAGCGGGGCATCGTTCGAGCAGTTCTTC. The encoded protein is CASSYFASGASFEQFF.

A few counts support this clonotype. The CDR3, as DNA: TGTGCCAGCAGCCAAGAGGGTGTTGGCTATGGCTACACCTTC. Translation: CASSQEGVGYGYTF. The J gene is TRBJ1-2, the V gene TRBV4-2; D not resolved. The length of the CDR3 is 14 residues. Between the trimmed V and J ends, which lost 0 bases and 4 bases, there was a span of 9 bases. The germline CDR1 and CDR2 sequences are LGHNA and YNFKEQ.

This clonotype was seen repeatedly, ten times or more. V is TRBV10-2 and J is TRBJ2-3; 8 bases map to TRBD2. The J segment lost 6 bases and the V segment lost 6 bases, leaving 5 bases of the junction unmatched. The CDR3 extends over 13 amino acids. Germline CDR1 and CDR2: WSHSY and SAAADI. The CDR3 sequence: CASRKPSGDTQYF. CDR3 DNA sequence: TGCGCCAGCAGGAAGCCTAGCGGGGATACGCAGTATTTT.

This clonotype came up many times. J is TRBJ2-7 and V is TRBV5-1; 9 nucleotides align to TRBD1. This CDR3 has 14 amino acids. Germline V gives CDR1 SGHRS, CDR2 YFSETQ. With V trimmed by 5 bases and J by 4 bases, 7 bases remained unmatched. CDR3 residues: CASSSGTGFYEQYF. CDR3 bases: TGCGCCAGCAGTTCCGGGACAGGGTTTTACGAGCAGTACTTC.

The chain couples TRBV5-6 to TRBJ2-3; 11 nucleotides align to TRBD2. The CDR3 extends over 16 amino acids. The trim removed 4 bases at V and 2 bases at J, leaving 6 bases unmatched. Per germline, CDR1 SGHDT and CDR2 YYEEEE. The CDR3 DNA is TGTGCCAGCAGCACAGAACTAGCGGGAGTCACAGATACGCAGTATTTT. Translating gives CASSTELAGVTDTQYF.

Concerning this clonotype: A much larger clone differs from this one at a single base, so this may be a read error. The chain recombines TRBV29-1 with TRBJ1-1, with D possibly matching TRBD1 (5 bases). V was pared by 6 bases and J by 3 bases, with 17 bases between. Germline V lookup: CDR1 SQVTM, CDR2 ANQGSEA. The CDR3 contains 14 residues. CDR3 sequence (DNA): TGCAGCGTGGCACGGGGCAGGAGCGACACTGAAGCTTTCTTT. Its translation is CSVARGRSDTEAFF.

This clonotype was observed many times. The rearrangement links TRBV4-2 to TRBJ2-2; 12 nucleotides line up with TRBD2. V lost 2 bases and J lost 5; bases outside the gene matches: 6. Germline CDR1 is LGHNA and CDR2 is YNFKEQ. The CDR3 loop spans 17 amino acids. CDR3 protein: CASSQRLAGVGTGELFF. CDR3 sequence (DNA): TGTGCCAGCAGCCAAAGACTAGCGGGAGTGGGAACCGGGGAGCTGTTTTTT.

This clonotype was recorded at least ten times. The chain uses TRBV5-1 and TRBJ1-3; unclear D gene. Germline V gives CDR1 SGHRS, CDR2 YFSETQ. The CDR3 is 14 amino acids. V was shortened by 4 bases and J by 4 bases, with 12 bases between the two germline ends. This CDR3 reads CASSLGAAGNTIYF. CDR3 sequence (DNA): TGCGCCAGCAGCCTGGGAGCGGCCGGAAACACCATATATTTT.

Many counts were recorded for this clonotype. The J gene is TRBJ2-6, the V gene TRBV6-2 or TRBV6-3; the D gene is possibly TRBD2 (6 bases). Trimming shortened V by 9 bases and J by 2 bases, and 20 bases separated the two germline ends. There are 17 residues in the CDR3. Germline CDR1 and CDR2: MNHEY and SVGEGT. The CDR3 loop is CASIGGWFRTGANVLTF. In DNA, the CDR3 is TGTGCCAGTATTGGGGGGTGGTTCCGGACTGGGGCCAACGTCCTGACTTTC.

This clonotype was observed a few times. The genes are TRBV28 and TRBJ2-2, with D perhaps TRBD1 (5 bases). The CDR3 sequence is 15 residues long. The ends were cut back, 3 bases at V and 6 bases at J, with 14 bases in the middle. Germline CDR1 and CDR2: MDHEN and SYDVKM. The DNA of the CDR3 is TGTGCCAGCAGTTTCGGCAGACAGTCCTCCGGGGAGCTGTTTTTT. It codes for CASSFGRQSSGELFF.

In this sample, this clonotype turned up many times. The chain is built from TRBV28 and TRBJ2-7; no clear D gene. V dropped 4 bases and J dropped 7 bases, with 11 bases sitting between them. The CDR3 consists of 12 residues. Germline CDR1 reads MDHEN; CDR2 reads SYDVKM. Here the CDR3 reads CASSSDTVEQYF. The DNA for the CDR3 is TGTGCCAGCAGTTCGGATACCGTTGAGCAGTACTTC.

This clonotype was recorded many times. The CDR3 DNA reads TGTGCCAGCAGTTTTGCCCCGGGGGCGGAACAGCCCCAGCATTTT. It encodes CASSFAPGAEQPQHF. The V and J genes are TRBV12-3 or TRBV12-4 and TRBJ1-5; D might be TRBD1 (6 bases). Between the trimmed V and J ends, which lost 3 bases and 7 bases, there was a span of 16 bases. The length of the CDR3 is 15 residues.

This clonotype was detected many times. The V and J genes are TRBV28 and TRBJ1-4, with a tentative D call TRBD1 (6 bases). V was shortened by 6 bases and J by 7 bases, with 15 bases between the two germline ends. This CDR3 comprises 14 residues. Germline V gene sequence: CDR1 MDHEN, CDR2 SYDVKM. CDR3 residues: CASSFTGLSEKLFF. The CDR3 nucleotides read TGTGCCAGCAGCTTCACAGGGCTAAGTGAAAAACTGTTTTTT.

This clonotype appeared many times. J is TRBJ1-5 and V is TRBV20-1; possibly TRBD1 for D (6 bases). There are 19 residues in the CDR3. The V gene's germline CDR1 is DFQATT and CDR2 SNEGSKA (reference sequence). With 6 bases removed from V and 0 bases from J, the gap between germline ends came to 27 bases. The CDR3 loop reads CSARGLRWYGGYSNQPQHF. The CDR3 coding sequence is TGCAGTGCCAGGGGTCTTCGGTGGTACGGGGGCTATAGCAATCAGCCCCAGCATTTT.

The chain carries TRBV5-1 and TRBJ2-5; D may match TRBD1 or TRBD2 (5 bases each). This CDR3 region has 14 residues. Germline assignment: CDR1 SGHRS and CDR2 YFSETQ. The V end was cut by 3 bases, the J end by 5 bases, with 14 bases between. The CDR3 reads CASSSGTASETQYF. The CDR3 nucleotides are TGCGCCAGCAGCTCCGGGACGGCGAGTGAGACCCAGTACTTC.